The 21 T cell receptor beta chains below come from one sample, sequenced in a study of blood T cell repertoires in COVID-19. Only in-frame clones appear in the TCRdb table, and some are missing; sequencing was by immunoSEQ multiplex PCR. The sample contains 250,000 or so clones, 86% of which appear only once. Sequencing was done on a sample of peripheral blood. The receptors here all came from a man aged 25-45 years with active or convalescent COVID-19.

The chain recombines TRBV2 with TRBJ1-2; TRBD1 matches 10 bases. Germline V CDR1 and CDR2: SNHLY, FYNNEI. V was pared by 9 bases and J by 5 bases, with 24 bases of the junction left unmatched. The CDR3 sequence is 19 residues long. This chain's CDR3 is CASRAGSAGLGQGSYGYTF. CDR3 nucleotides: TGTGCCAGTCGGGCGGGGTCTGCCGGGTTGGGACAGGGGTCTTATGGCTACACCTTC.

This chain uses TRBV2 with TRBJ1-6; D is possibly TRBD1 (6 bases). Between the trimmed V and J ends, which lost 7 bases and 9 bases, there was a span of 10 bases. CDR1 is SNHLY, CDR2 FYNNEI, per germline. The length of the CDR3 is 12 residues. As DNA, the CDR3 is TGTGCCAGCACAAGGGGGACTTCACCCCTCCACTTT. Translation: CASTRGTSPLHF.

The rearrangement links TRBV11-2 to TRBJ1-3; 8 nucleotides agree with TRBD1. J lost 2 bases, V lost 4 bases, and 16 bases had no gene match. In germline, CDR1 is SGHAT, CDR2 FQNNGV. The CDR3 has 19 amino acids. CDR3 DNA sequence: TGTGCCAGCAGCTCTCAAGGACAGGGCGGCGGTTTGGCTGGAAACACCATATATTTT. Translated, it gives CASSSQGQGGGLAGNTIYF.

The chain couples TRBV19 to TRBJ2-2; TRBD2 matches 11 bases. CDR1 and CDR2 from the germline V gene are LNHDA and SQIVND (reference sequence). The CDR3 is 16 amino acids. V lost 6 bases and J lost 5; bases outside the gene matches: 8. The CDR3 is CASRRTSGGRTGELFF. The DNA for the CDR3 is TGTGCCAGTAGACGTACTAGCGGGGGAAGGACCGGGGAGCTGTTTTTT.

The chain couples TRBV2 to TRBJ1-2; weak D call: TRBD1 (6 bases). The CDR3 contains 17 residues. Germline V gene sequence: CDR1 SNHLY, CDR2 FYNNEI. V was pared by 3 bases and J by 5 bases, with 22 bases between. The CDR3 here is CASSDPKGGGARYGYTF. CDR3 bases: TGTGCCAGCAGTGACCCCAAGGGGGGGGGCGCGCGGTATGGCTACACCTTC.

CDR3 in DNA: TGTGCCAGCAGCTCTGGACTAGCCGGAGCAGCAGATACGCAGTATTTT. Translation gives CASSSGLAGAADTQYF. The chain is built from TRBV5-4 and TRBJ2-3; 8 bases map to TRBD2. The trim removed 3 bases at V and 4 bases at J, leaving 10 bases unmatched. This CDR3 has 16 amino acids. CDR1 is SGHNT and CDR2 is YYREEE in the germline V gene (reference sequence).

The gene calls are TRBV6-5 and TRBJ1-5; 7 bases are shared with TRBD1. This CDR3 comprises 14 residues. The germline gives CDR1 MNHEY, CDR2 SVGAGI. The V gene end was trimmed by 6 bases and the J gene end by 6 bases; junction bases not matched to a gene: 8. CDR3 protein: CASRMGQSGQPQHF. Written as DNA, the CDR3 is TGTGCCAGCAGGATGGGACAGAGCGGTCAGCCCCAGCATTTT.

The chain has TRBV5-1 and TRBJ1-6, with unresolved D. The CDR3 extends over 11 amino acids. V shed 4 bases and J shed 12 bases, with 8 bases lying between them. Germline V gene sequence: CDR1 SGHRS, CDR2 YFSETQ. For the CDR3, the DNA is TGCGCCAGCAGCGAACCGGGACCCCTCCACTTT. Its translation: CASSEPGPLHF.

The CDR3 loop is CATSREPGPSGLNYEQYF. The CDR3 bases are TGTGCCACCAGCAGAGAACCCGGTCCATCGGGGTTGAACTACGAGCAGTACTTC. The rearrangement joins TRBV15 to TRBJ2-7, with D tentatively TRBD2 (5 bases). The CDR3 covers 18 residues. Germline CDR1 LNHNV, CDR2 YYDKDF (reference sequence). V lost 0 bases, J lost 3 bases, and 21 bases lay in between. Full variable domain (missing parts from reference TRBV15 and TRBJ2-7): DAMVIQNPRYQVTQFGKPVTLSCSQTLNHNVMYWYQQKSSQAPKLLFHYYDKDFNNEADTPDNFQSRRPNTSFCFLDIRSPGLGDTAMYLCATSREPGPSGLNYEQYFGPGTRLTVT.

The chain has TRBV18 and TRBJ2-6, with 10 bases identical to TRBD1. Germline CDR1 and CDR2: KGHSH and LQKENI. V shed 6 bases and J 0 bases; nucleotides not matched to a gene: 8. The CDR3 is 18 amino acids. CDR3 DNA sequence: TGTGCCAGCTCCCCTCGGGGACAGGGGATCTCTGGGGCCAACGTCCTGACTTTC. Its protein product is CASSPRGQGISGANVLTF. Filled out from reference TRBV18 and TRBJ2-6, the complete variable domain reads NAGVMQNPRHLVRRRGQEARLRCSPMKGHSHVYWYRQLPEEGLKFMVYLQKENIIDESGMPKERFSAEFPKEGPSILRIQQVVRGDSAAYFCASSPRGQGISGANVLTFGAGSRLTVL.

J is TRBJ2-7 and V is TRBV7-8, with TRBD1 matching over 9 bases. From germline, CDR1 is SGHVS and CDR2 FQNEAQ. Losses at the gene ends were 3 bases for V and 3 bases for J; bases not matched to a gene: 6. The CDR3 length is 15 residues. CDR3 nucleotides: TGTGCCAGCAGCTTTAATGCGGGACAGGGCTACGAGCAGTACTTC. As protein: CASSFNAGQGYEQYF.

This rearrangement joins TRBV6-2 or TRBV6-3 to TRBJ2-1, with a tentative D call TRBD1 (6 bases). Trimming cost V 4 bases and J 10 bases, with 11 bases left between them. Germline CDR1 is MNHEY and CDR2 is SVGEGT. The CDR3 contains 12 residues. The CDR3 spells CASSSPGHEQFF. The CDR3 nucleotides are TGTGCCAGCAGTTCCCCGGGACACGAGCAGTTCTTC.

The chain links TRBV28 to TRBJ2-3, with 8 nucleotides matching TRBD2. V lost 3 bases and J lost 1; bases outside the gene matches: 3. This CDR3 is built from 15 residues. Germline CDR1 is MDHEN and CDR2 is SYDVKM. As DNA, the CDR3 is TGTGCCAGCAGTTTTAGCGGGGTTCGCACAGATACGCAGTATTTT. This sequence encodes CASSFSGVRTDTQYF.

The chain employs TRBV6-6 and TRBJ2-5; 13 bases fit TRBD2. CDR1 is MNHNY and CDR2 is SVGAGI in the germline V gene (reference sequence). With 5 bases clipped from V and 0 bases from J, the junction kept 3 bases outside the gene matches. The CDR3 totals 16 residues. CDR3 amino acids: CASSRLAGGYQETQYF. As DNA, the CDR3 is TGTGCCAGCAGTCGACTAGCGGGGGGATACCAAGAGACCCAGTACTTC.

The J gene is TRBJ2-5, the V gene TRBV13; 11 bases fit TRBD2. Per germline, CDR1 PRHDT and CDR2 FYEKMQ (reference sequence). The CDR3 is 20 residues long. The V gene end was trimmed by 4 bases and the J gene end by 0 bases; junction bases not matched to a gene: 16. As DNA, the CDR3 is TGTGCCAGCAGCTCGCCTTTTAAGGGACTAGCGGCCCCGTACCAAGAGACCCAGTACTTC. Protein sequence: CASSSPFKGLAAPYQETQYF.

This chain joins TRBV6-1 and TRBJ1-6; possible D gene TRBD1, 5 bases. Germline V gene lookup returns CDR1 MNHNS and CDR2 SASEGT. The CDR3 sequence is 16 residues long. The V end was cut by 0 bases, the J end by 5 bases, with 11 bases between. CDR3 protein: CASSEAGGPNNSPLHF. Here the CDR3 DNA reads TGTGCCAGCAGTGAAGCCGGGGGTCCGAATAATTCACCCCTCCACTTT.

The chain employs TRBV4-3 and TRBJ2-3; D not resolved. Between the trimmed V and J ends, which lost 0 bases and 0 bases, there was a span of 16 bases. Looked up from germline, CDR1 is LGHNA and CDR2 is YSLEER. This CDR3 has 18 residues. CDR3 nucleotide sequence: TGCGCCAGCAGCCAAGAGCGGTCCGGCTACGGAAGCACAGATACGCAGTATTTT. Its protein product is CASSQERSGYGSTDTQYF.

The chain recombines TRBV18 with TRBJ2-7; D remains ambiguous. Deletions cut 2 bases from V and 8 bases from J, with 22 bases between. The length of the CDR3 is 16 residues. The germline V gene has CDR1 KGHSH and CDR2 LQKENI. CDR3 coding DNA: TGTGCCAGCTCACCATCGCAAGCTAGAGCCACAATAAAGCAGTACTTC. Amino acid sequence: CASSPSQARATIKQYF.

The chain carries TRBV6-5 and TRBJ1-1; tentative D call: TRBD1 (5 bases). The CDR3 runs 14 residues. Trimming cost V 6 bases and J 3 bases, with 14 bases left between them. Germline-derived CDR1 and CDR2 are MNHEY and SVGAGI. CDR3 region: CASRTGTGDTEAFF. Written as DNA, the CDR3 is TGTGCCAGCAGAACCGGGACTGGGGACACTGAAGCTTTCTTT.

This rearrangement joins TRBV6-2 or TRBV6-3 to TRBJ2-2, with D perhaps TRBD2 (5 bases). The CDR3 is 15 residues long. V lost 2 bases, J lost 1 base, and 8 bases lay in between. The germline V gene encodes CDR1 MNHEY and CDR2 SVGEGT. CDR3 sequence (DNA): TGTGCCAGCAGTTACCCGGGGAGGAACACCGGGGAGCTGTTTTTT. Translation gives CASSYPGRNTGELFF.

V is TRBV7-9 and J is TRBJ2-5, with 7 positions matching TRBD1. The junction had 6 bases not matched to a gene; V was cut back by 4 bases and J by 4 bases. Germline V gene data show CDR1 as SEHNR and CDR2 as FQNEAQ (reference sequence). The CDR3 length is 14 residues. The CDR3 DNA sequence: TGTGCCAGCAGCTCCCCAGGGGGTGGAGAGACCCAGTACTTC. It translates to CASSSPGGGETQYF.